This T cell receptor (beta chain) was captured by sequencing in a study of blood T cell repertoires in COVID-19. Study information: In each case, the material was cDNA or gDNA derived from T cells, B-cell-depleted T cells, or PBMCs.

Libraries were prepared by immunoSEQ multiplex PCR; TCRdb keeps only in-frame clonotypes and omits some of them. The sample holds about 94,000 clones, roughly 84% seen once. Material: peripheral blood. The origin of this receptor is a man aged 55 to 70 with acute or convalescent COVID-19.

The chain's CDR3 is CASSLALGQGAYEQYF. CDR3 in DNA: TGTGCCAGCAGCTTAGCCTTAGGACAGGGGGCCTACGAGCAGTACTTC. V usage is TRBV7-2 and J usage is TRBJ2-7, with 10 bases fitting TRBD1. This CDR3 is 16 amino acids long. Trimming at V came to 0 bases and at J to 2 bases, leaving 4 bases not matched to a gene. Germline CDR1 is SGHTA and CDR2 is FQGNSA. Full variable domain (rest looked up from reference TRBV7-2 and TRBJ2-7): GAGVSQSPSNKVTEKGKDVELRCDPISGHTALYWYRQSLGQGLEFLIYFQGNSAPDKSGLPSDRFSAERTGGSVSTLTIQRTQQEDSAVYLCASSLALGQGAYEQYFGPGTRLTVT.